Given below is one T cell receptor (beta chain) in context. Its target is not known. The CDR3 contains 16 residues. The ends lost 1 base at V and 6 bases at J; junction bases unmatched: 11. Per the germline V gene, CDR1 is SGHRS and CDR2 is YFSETQ. These data belong to a study of cytomegalovirus exposure and HLA in healthy donors. At the level of the study: Among the 398 donors who were genotyped, roughly 76% fell in the genetic ancestry cluster that is associated with self-reported Caucasian donors.

General study findings and limits: Some V segments (TRBV6-2 and TRBV6-3 among them) were excluded as indistinguishable. About 87% or about 30% of the time was how often most TCR beta V segments were productive, according to an earlier analysis.

PCR involved 60 Vbeta and 13 Jbeta primers. Only in-frame clones appear in the TCRdb table, and some are missing; sequencing was by immunoSEQ multiplex PCR. Here the sample spans about 95,000 clones, just over 70% being singletons. The sequencing input was PBMCs. The clonotype originates from a man aged 55 to 70 in good health and CMV-seronegative. The chain employs TRBV5-1 and TRBJ2-7; 9 bases are a match to TRBD2. CDR3 DNA: TGCGCCAGCAGCTTGTATCCTAGCGGGAATAGGGGCGAGCAGTACTTC. Residues: CASSLYPSGNRGEQYF.